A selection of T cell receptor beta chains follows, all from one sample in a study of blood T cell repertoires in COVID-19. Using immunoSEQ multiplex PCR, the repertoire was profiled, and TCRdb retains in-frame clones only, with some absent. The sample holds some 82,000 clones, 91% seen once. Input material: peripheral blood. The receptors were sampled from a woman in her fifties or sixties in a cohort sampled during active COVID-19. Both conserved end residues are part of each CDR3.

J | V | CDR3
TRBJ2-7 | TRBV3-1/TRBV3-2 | CASSQSGTGYHEQYF
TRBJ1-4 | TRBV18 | CASSPGGSEKLFF
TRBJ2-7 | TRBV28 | CASSLGGGTYEQYF
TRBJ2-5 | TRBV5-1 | CASSPGQQETQYF
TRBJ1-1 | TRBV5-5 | CASSGTTGEFEAFF
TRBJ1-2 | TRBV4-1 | CASSPPPGTGVAYGYTF
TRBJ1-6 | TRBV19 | CASSMWGTGTVNNSPLHF
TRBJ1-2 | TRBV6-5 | CASTRDYGYTF
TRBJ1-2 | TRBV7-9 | CASSLEGQGYTYGYTF
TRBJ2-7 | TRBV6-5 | CASLVGVEQYF
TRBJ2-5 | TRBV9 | CASSVGSVQETQYF
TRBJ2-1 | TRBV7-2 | CASSPSGRSYNEQFF
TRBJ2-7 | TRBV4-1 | CASSQGAGIFYEQYF
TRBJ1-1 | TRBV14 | CASSRVGGNTEAFF
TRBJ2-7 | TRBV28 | CASSPMTGARNEQYF
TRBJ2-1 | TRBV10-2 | CASSESGREGLYYNEQFF
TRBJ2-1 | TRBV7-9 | CASSLGGGQGYNEQFF
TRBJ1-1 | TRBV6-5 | CASSYNYRGTEAFF
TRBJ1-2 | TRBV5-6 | CASSSPRGAHGYTF
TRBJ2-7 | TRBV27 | CASKANQGRGSYEQYF
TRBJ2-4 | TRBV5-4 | CASSLGLSENIQYF
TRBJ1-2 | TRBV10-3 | CAISESAYGYTF
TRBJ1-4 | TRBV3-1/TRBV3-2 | CASSQVRSKLFF
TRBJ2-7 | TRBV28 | CASSSSHYEQYF
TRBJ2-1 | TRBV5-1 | CASRTSGLSSYNEQFF
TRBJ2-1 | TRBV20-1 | CSAERGQLLFF
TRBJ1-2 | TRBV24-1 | CATTRNYGYTF
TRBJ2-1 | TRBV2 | CASSASSYEQFF
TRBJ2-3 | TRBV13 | CASSLGLGTFPSTDTQYF
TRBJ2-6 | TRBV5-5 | CASTTGHSGANVLTF
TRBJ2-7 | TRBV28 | CASSSQGLEQYF
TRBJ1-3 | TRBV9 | CASSVGPSGRNTIYF
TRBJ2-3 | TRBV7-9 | CASSPGLADTDTQYF
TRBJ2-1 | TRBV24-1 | CATSDPLAGVGNEQFF
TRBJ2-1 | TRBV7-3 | CASSYAIKAGEGNEQFF
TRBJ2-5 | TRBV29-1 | CSVVFGQETQYF
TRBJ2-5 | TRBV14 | CASSQGGSGGETQYF
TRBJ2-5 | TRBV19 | CASSQTSGRAETQYF
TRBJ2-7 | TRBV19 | CASRKQTGSYEQYF
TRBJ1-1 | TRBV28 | CASSFPGQGYTEAFF
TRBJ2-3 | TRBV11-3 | CASSSGTSGRGPDTQYF